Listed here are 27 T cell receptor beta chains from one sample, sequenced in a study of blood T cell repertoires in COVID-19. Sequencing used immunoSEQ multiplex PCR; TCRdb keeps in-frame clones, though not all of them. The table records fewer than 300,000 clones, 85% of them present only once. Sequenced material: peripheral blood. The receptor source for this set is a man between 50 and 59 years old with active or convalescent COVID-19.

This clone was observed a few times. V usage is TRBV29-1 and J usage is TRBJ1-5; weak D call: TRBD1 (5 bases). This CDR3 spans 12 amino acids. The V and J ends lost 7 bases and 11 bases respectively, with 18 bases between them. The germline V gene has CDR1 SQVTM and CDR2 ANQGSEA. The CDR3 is CSARDGGGAQHF. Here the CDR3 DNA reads TGCAGCGCCCGGGACGGGGGAGGGGCCCAGCATTTT.

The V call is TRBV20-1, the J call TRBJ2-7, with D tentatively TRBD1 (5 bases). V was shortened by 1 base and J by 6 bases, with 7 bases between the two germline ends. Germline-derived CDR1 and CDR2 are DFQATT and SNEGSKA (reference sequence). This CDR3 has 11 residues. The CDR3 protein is CSARGGAEQYF. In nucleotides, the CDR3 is TGCAGTGCTAGAGGGGGCGCCGAGCAGTACTTC.

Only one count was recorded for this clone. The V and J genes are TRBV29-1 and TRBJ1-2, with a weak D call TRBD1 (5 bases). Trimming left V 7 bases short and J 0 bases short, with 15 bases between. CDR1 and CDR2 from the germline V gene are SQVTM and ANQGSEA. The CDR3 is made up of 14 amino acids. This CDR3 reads CSAADRASNYGYTF. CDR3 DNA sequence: TGCAGCGCCGCCGACAGAGCATCTAACTATGGCTACACCTTC.

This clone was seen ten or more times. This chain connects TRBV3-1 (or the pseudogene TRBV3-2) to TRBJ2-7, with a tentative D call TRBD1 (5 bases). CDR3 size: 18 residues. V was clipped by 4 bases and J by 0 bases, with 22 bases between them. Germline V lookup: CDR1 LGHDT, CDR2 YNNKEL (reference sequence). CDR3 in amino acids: CASSPSRRSRASSYEQYF. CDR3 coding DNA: TGTGCCAGCAGCCCCAGCCGAAGGTCCAGGGCGAGCTCCTACGAGCAGTACTTC.

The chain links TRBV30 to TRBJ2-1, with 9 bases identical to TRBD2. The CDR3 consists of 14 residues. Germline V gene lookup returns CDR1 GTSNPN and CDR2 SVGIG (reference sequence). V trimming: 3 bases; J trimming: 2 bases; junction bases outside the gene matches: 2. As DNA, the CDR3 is TGTGCCTGGAGCCGCGGGAGGGCCTACAATGAGCAGTTCTTC. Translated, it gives CAWSRGRAYNEQFF.

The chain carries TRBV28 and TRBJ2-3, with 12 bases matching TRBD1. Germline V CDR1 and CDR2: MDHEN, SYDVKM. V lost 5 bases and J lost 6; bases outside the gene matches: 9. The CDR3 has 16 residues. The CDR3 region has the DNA TGTGCCAGCAGTACACCGGGACAGGGGGCGGGGGATACGCAGTATTTT. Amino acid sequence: CASSTPGQGAGDTQYF.

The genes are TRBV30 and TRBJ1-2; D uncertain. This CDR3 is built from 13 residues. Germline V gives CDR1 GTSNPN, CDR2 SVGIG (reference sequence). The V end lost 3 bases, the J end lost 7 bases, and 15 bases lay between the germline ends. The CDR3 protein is CAWRIGNEGGYTF. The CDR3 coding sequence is TGTGCCTGGAGGATAGGGAACGAGGGTGGCTACACCTTC. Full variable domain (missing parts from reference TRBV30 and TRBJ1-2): SQTIHQWPATLVQPVGSPLSLECTVEGTSNPNLYWYRQAAGRGLQLLFYSVGIGQISSEVPQNLSASRPQDRQFILSSKKLLLSDSGFYLCAWRIGNEGGYTFGSGTRLTVV.

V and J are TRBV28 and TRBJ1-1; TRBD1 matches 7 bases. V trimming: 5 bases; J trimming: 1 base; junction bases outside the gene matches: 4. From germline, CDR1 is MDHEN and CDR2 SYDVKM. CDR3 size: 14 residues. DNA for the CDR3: TGTGCCAGCAGTGACAGGGCGGCGAACACTGAAGCTTTCTTT. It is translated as CASSDRAANTEAFF. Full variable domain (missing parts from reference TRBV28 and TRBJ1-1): DVKVTQSSRYLVKRTGEKVFLECVQDMDHENMFWYRQDPGLGLRLIYFSYDVKMKEKGDIPEGYSVSREKKERFSLILESASTNQTSMYLCASSDRAANTEAFFGQGTRLTVV.

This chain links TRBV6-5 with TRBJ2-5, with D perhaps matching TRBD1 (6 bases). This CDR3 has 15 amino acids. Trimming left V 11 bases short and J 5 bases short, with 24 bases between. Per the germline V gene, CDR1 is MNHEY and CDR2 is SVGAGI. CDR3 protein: CAGGPNDHFGETQYF. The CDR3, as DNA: TGTGCCGGGGGCCCTAACGACCATTTCGGGGAGACCCAGTACTTC.

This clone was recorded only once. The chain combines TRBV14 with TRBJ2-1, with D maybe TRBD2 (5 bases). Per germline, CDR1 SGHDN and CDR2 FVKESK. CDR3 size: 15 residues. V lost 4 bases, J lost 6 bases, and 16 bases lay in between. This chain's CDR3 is CASSPLAYGVNEQFF. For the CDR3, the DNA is TGTGCCAGCAGCCCTTTAGCGTATGGTGTCAATGAGCAGTTCTTC.

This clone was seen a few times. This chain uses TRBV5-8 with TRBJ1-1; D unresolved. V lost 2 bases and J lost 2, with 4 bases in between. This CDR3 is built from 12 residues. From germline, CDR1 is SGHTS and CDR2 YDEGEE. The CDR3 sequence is CASSFPNTEAFF. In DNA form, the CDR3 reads TGTGCCAGCAGCTTCCCAAACACTGAAGCTTTCTTT.

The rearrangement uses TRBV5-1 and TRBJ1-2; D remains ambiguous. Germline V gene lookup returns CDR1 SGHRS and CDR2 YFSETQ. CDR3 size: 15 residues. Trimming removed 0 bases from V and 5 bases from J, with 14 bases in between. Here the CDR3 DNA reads TGCGCCAGCAGCTTGGCCGCGGGGTCCCTATATGGCTACACCTTC. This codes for CASSLAAGSLYGYTF.

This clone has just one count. CDR3 loop: CASSSTGPGTEAFF. The CDR3 nucleotides read TGTGCCAGTAGTAGTACAGGGCCAGGCACTGAAGCTTTCTTT. The chain uses TRBV19 and TRBJ1-1; perhaps TRBD1 as D (6 bases). Germline V lookup: CDR1 LNHDA, CDR2 SQIVND (reference sequence). The CDR3 is 14 amino acids. Deletions cut 4 bases from V and 4 bases from J, with 13 bases between.

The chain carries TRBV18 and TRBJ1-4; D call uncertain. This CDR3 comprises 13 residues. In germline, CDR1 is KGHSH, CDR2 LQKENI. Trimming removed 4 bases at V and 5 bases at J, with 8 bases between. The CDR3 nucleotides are TGTGCCAGCTCACGAGAGTTAAATGAAAAACTGTTTTTT. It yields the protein CASSRELNEKLFF. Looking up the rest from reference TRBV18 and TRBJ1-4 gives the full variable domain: NAGVMQNPRHLVRRRGQEARLRCSPMKGHSHVYWYRQLPEEGLKFMVYLQKENIIDESGMPKERFSAEFPKEGPSILRIQQVVRGDSAAYFCASSRELNEKLFFGSGTQLSVL.

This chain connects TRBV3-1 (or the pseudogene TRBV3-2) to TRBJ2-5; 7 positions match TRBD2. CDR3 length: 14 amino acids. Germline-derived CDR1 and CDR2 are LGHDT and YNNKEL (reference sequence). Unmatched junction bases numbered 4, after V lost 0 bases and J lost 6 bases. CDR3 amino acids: CASSQDSGLKTQYF. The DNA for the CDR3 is TGTGCCAGCAGCCAAGATAGCGGGCTAAAGACCCAGTACTTC.

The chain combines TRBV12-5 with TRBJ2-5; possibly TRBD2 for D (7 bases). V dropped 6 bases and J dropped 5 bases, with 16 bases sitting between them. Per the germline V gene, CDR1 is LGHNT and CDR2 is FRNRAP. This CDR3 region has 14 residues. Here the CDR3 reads CASGRGGGSETQYF. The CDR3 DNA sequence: TGTGCTAGTGGCCGGGGCGGGGGCTCTGAGACCCAGTACTTC.

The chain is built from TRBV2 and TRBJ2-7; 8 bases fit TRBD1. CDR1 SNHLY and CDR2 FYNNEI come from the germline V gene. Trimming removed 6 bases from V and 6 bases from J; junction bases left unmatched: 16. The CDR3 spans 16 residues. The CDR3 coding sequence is TGTGCCAGCAGCCCGGGACAGGCGCTGCCGCCGGGCGAGCAGTACTTC. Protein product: CASSPGQALPPGEQYF.

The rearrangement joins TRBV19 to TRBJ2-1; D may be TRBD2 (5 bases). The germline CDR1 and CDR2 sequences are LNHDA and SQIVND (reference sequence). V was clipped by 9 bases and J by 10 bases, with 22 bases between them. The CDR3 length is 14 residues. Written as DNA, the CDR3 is TGTGCCAGAAGATTAGCAGCGGCCGGTTGGGAGCAGTTCTTC. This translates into CARRLAAAGWEQFF.

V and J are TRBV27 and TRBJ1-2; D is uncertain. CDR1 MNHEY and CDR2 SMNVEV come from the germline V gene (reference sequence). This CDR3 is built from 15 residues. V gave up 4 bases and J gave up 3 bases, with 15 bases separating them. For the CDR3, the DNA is TGTGCCAGCAGTTCGCCCGCAACCGGTTACTATGGCTACACCTTC. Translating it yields CASSSPATGYYGYTF.

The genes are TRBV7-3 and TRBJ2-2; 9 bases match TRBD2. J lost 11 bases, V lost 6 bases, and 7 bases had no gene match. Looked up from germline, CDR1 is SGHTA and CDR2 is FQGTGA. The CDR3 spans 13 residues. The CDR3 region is CASSPGLAGELFF. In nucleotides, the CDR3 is TGTGCCAGCAGTCCGGGACTAGCTGGTGAGCTGTTTTTT.

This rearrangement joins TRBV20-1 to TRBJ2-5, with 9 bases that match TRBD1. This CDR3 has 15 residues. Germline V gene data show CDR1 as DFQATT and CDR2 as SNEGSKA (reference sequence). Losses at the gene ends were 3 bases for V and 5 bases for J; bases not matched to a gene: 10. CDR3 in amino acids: CSASHPQGARETQYF. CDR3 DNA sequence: TGCAGTGCTAGTCACCCACAGGGGGCGCGTGAGACCCAGTACTTC.

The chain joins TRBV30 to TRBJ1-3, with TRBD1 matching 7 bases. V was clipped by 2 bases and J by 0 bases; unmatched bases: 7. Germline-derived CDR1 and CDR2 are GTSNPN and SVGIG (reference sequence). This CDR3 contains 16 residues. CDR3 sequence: CAWSRDRLISGNTIYF. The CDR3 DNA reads TGTGCCTGGAGTCGGGACAGACTTATCTCTGGAAACACCATATATTTT.

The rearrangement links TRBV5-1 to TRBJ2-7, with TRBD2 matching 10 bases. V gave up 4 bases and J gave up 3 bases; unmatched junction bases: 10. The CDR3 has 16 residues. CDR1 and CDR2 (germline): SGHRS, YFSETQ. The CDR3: CASSLGTLAGVYEQYF. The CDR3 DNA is TGCGCCAGCAGCCTCGGGACCCTAGCGGGAGTCTACGAGCAGTACTTC.

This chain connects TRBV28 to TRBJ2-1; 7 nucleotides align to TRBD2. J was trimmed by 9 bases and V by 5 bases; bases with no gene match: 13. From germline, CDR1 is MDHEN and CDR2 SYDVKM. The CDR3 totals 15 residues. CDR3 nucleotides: TGTGCCAGCAGTCGCGCCGGGACTACCCACTTTGAGCAGTTCTTC. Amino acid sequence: CASSRAGTTHFEQFF.

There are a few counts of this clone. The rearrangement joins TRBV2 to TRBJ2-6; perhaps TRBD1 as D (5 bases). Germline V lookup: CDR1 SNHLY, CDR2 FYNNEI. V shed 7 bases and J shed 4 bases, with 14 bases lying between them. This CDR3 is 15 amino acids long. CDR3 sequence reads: CASTSDMLGANVLTF. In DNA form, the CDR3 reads TGTGCCAGCACCTCGGACATGCTGGGGGCCAACGTCCTGACTTTC.

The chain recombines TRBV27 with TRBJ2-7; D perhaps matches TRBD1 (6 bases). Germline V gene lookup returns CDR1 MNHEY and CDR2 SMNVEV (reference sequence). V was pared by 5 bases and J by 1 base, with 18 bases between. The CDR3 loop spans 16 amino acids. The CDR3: CASSPTRGRVSYEQYF. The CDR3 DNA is TGTGCCAGCAGTCCAACCAGGGGCAGGGTTTCCTACGAGCAGTACTTC.

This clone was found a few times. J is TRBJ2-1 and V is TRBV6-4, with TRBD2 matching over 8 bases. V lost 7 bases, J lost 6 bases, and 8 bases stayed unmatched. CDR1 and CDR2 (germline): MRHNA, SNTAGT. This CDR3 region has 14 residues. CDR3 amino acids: CASTSGSSCNEQFF. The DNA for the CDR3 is TGTGCCAGCACGAGCGGGAGTTCTTGCAATGAGCAGTTCTTC.